This T cell receptor beta chain was sequenced in a study of T cells in Graves' hyperthyroidism and ophthalmopathy. Study observations and caveats: Blood also showed most of the thyroid clonotypes that were expanded above 0.001.

The CDR3 loop spans 15 amino acids. CDR1 and CDR2 from the germline V gene are LNHDA and SQIVND (reference sequence). Trimming at V came to 1 base and at J to 6 bases, leaving 7 bases not matched to a gene. Note on this clonotype: What it binds is not known.

Graves' hyperthyroidism without ophthalmopathy progression within 18 months was termed stable. Any patient presenting with uncontrolled infection, other autoimmune disease, pregnancy or lactation was left out. Diagnoses were established using clinical symptoms, serum thyroxine and TRAb, thyroid ultrasound and orbital computed tomography. RNA transcripts gave rise to amplified TCR beta CDR3 regions. HTBI primers drove first-round RT-PCR of the TCR CDR3. TCRdb re-called the multiplex PCR reads with MiXCR, one entry per CDR3 protein. The sample records roughly 720,000 distinct CDR3 sequences, 17% being singletons.

The sample was blood. This clonotype was obtained from a man aged 45-60 years with Graves' hyperthyroidism. The chain carries TRBV19 and TRBJ1-1, with 8 bases identical to TRBD1. CDR3 sequence reads: CASSIGWQGAAEAFF. CDR3 nucleotide sequence: TGTGCCAGTAGTATAGGGTGGCAGGGGGCGGCTGAAGCTTTCTTT.